The rows below give T cell receptor beta chains drawn from one sample of a study of read filtering for tumor transcriptome and immune sequencing. MiXCR was run by TCRdb on the reads, yielding one entry per CDR3 protein. Of 25,000 to 35,000 distinct CDR3 sequences listed, approximately 15% are singletons. The material sequenced was a population of CD138-negative cells sorted from bone marrow. These receptors all stem from a donor over 35 with multiple myeloma. Both conserved end residues are part of each CDR3. The D gene is left open where the match is weak. Clone sizes are given selectively: once, few, many, or a class where the clone is expanded.

V gene: TRBV27
J gene: TRBJ1-4
D gene: TRBD1
clone size: many
CDR3 length: 15
CDR3 DNA: TGTGCCAGCAGCCCGTGGGACAGGCGCGGTGAAAAACTGTTTTTT
CDR3 protein: CASSPWDRRGEKLFF

V gene: TRBV7-9
J gene: TRBJ2-5
D gene: TRBD1
clone size: few
CDR3 length: 20
CDR3 DNA: TGTGCCAGCAGTCCCGACTTCACAGGGGCGCCTAGTGGGCTGGAAGAGACCCAGTACTTC
CDR3 protein: CASSPDFTGAPSGLEETQYF

V gene: TRBV23-1
J gene: TRBJ1-1
D gene: -
clone size: many
CDR3 length: 16
CDR3 DNA: TGCGCCAGCAGTCTGGACAATCCAAGAGGGGACACTGAAGCTTTCTTT
CDR3 protein: CASSLDNPRGDTEAFF

V gene: TRBV20-1
J gene: TRBJ1-1
D gene: TRBD1
clone size: many
CDR3 length: 12
CDR3 DNA: TGCAGTGCATGGACAGGGAACACTGAAGCTTTCTTT
CDR3 protein: CSAWTGNTEAFF

V gene: TRBV5-6
J gene: TRBJ1-5
D gene: -
clone size: many
CDR3 length: 15
CDR3 DNA: TGTGCCAGCAGCTTGGGGTCGTCAGGGAATCAGCCCCAGCATTTT
CDR3 protein: CASSLGSSGNQPQHF

V gene: TRBV10-3
J gene: TRBJ2-1
D gene: -
clone size: many
CDR3 length: 13
CDR3 DNA: TGTGCCATCGGGTCCGACCTCTACAATGAGCAGTTCTTC
CDR3 protein: CAIGSDLYNEQFF

V gene: TRBV5-5
J gene: TRBJ2-3
D gene: -
clone size: many
CDR3 length: 16
CDR3 DNA: TGTGCCAGCAGCCGAAGGTGGTCCCTGGGCACAGATACGCAGTATTTT
CDR3 protein: CASSRRWSLGTDTQYF

V gene: TRBV5-1
J gene: TRBJ2-1
D gene: TRBD2
clone size: many
CDR3 length: 15
CDR3 DNA: TGCGCCAGCAGCTCAGCGGGAAGCTCCTACAATGAGCAGTTCTTC
CDR3 protein: CASSSAGSSYNEQFF

V gene: TRBV3-1
J gene: TRBJ2-1
D gene: -
clone size: many
CDR3 length: 12
CDR3 DNA: TGTGCCAGCAGCACCCCAGAGAATGAGCAGTTCTTC
CDR3 protein: CASSTPENEQFF

V gene: TRBV29-1
J gene: TRBJ2-3
D gene: -
clone size: once
CDR3 length: 13
CDR3 DNA: TGCAGAGTTCTGCTAGCTGGCACAGATACGCAGTATTTT
CDR3 protein: CRVLLAGTDTQYF

V gene: TRBV4-1
J gene: TRBJ1-5
D gene: -
clone size: few
CDR3 length: 13
CDR3 DNA: TGCGCCAGCAGCCAAGCGAGGGATCAGCCCCAGCATTTT
CDR3 protein: CASSQARDQPQHF

V gene: TRBV10-2
J gene: TRBJ1-3
D gene: -
clone size: -
CDR3 length: 13
CDR3 DNA: TGCGCCAGCAGTGAGCAAGGGGAAAACACCATATATTTT
CDR3 protein: CASSEQGENTIYF

V gene: TRBV7-9
J gene: TRBJ2-3
D gene: TRBD2
clone size: few
CDR3 length: 14
CDR3 DNA: TGTGCCAGCAGCTCAGTCGGGAGGGCCGATACGCAGTATTTT
CDR3 protein: CASSSVGRADTQYF

V gene: TRBV20-1
J gene: TRBJ2-7
D gene: -
clone size: -
CDR3 length: 14
CDR3 DNA: TGCAGTGCTCCGCGTAGCCAGAGGACCTACCAGCAGTACTTC
CDR3 protein: CSAPRSQRTYQQYF

V gene: TRBV5-1
J gene: TRBJ2-4
D gene: TRBD2
clone size: once
CDR3 length: 19
CDR3 DNA: TGCGCCAGCAGCTTGGATCGCGGACTAGCGGGAGCCGAAACGAACATCCAGTACTTC
CDR3 protein: CASSLDRGLAGAETNIQYF

V gene: TRBV25-1
J gene: TRBJ2-1
D gene: TRBD2
clone size: many
CDR3 length: 16
CDR3 DNA: TGTGCCAGCAGTGACGGACTAGCGGGAGTAAGAGATGAGCAGTTCTTC
CDR3 protein: CASSDGLAGVRDEQFF

V gene: TRBV29-1
J gene: TRBJ2-7
D gene: TRBD2
clone size: -
CDR3 length: 14
CDR3 DNA: TGCAGCGCTGTAGCGGGAGCCATCCCCTACGAGCAGTACTTC
CDR3 protein: CSAVAGAIPYEQYF

V gene: TRBV10-3
J gene: TRBJ2-5
D gene: TRBD2
clone size: many
CDR3 length: 15
CDR3 DNA: TGTGCCATCATGCGGACTAGCGGGAGTATGGAGACCCAGTACTTC
CDR3 protein: CAIMRTSGSMETQYF

V gene: TRBV7-2
J gene: TRBJ2-1
D gene: -
clone size: few
CDR3 length: 15
CDR3 DNA: TGTGCCAGCAGCTTGCTGGGGGGGGGGCGCAATGAGCAGTTCTTC
CDR3 protein: CASSLLGGGRNEQFF

V gene: TRBV12-3/TRBV12-4
J gene: TRBJ2-5
D gene: TRBD1
clone size: many
CDR3 length: 15
CDR3 DNA: TGTGCCAGCCCCAACTTGACAGGGATAGGGGAGACCCAGTACTTC
CDR3 protein: CASPNLTGIGETQYF

V gene: TRBV9
J gene: TRBJ2-1
D gene: -
clone size: many
CDR3 length: 15
CDR3 DNA: TGTGCCAGCAGCCCACCACCGGGCCCGTACAATGAGCAGTTCTTC
CDR3 protein: CASSPPPGPYNEQFF

V gene: TRBV24-1
J gene: TRBJ2-1
D gene: -
clone size: many
CDR3 length: 15
CDR3 DNA: TGTGCCACCAGGCATGCGGAGGGCCGATGGAATGAGCAGTTCTTC
CDR3 protein: CATRHAEGRWNEQFF

V gene: TRBV10-3
J gene: TRBJ1-6
D gene: -
clone size: few
CDR3 length: 14
CDR3 DNA: TGTGCCATCAGTGACAATGACATAAATTCACCCCTCCACTTT
CDR3 protein: CAISDNDINSPLHF

V gene: TRBV19
J gene: TRBJ2-7
D gene: -
clone size: few
CDR3 length: 15
CDR3 DNA: TGTGCCAGTAGCCTGCCCGGACAGAAGACCTACGAGCAGTACTTC
CDR3 protein: CASSLPGQKTYEQYF

V gene: TRBV2
J gene: TRBJ2-3
D gene: -
clone size: -
CDR3 length: 14
CDR3 DNA: TGTGCCAGCAGTGATACAACTAGCACAGATACGCAGTATTTT
CDR3 protein: CASSDTTSTDTQYF

V gene: TRBV12-3/TRBV12-4
J gene: TRBJ2-1
D gene: -
clone size: many
CDR3 length: 18
CDR3 DNA: TGTGCCAGCAGTTTAAGGTCCCGGTCGGACGGCGGGGCCAATGAGCAGTTCTTC
CDR3 protein: CASSLRSRSDGGANEQFF

V gene: TRBV20-1
J gene: TRBJ1-5
D gene: -
clone size: many
CDR3 length: 13
CDR3 DNA: TGCAGTGCTGGCGGGGGAAGCAATCAGCCCCAGCATTTT
CDR3 protein: CSAGGGSNQPQHF

V gene: TRBV19
J gene: TRBJ1-1
D gene: -
clone size: many
CDR3 length: 11
CDR3 DNA: TGTGCCAGTAGTACATCCTTGACTTCTTTCTTT
CDR3 protein: CASSTSLTSFF

V gene: TRBV18
J gene: TRBJ2-1
D gene: TRBD1
clone size: many
CDR3 length: 15
CDR3 DNA: TGTGCCAGCTCACCCCAGGGGGATGCCTACAATGAGCAGTTCTTC
CDR3 protein: CASSPQGDAYNEQFF

V gene: TRBV10-3
J gene: TRBJ2-3
D gene: -
clone size: many
CDR3 length: 16
CDR3 DNA: TGTGCCATCAGGGGCTCGGGGAGCGGGAGCACAGATACGCAGTATTTT
CDR3 protein: CAIRGSGSGSTDTQYF

V gene: TRBV10-3
J gene: TRBJ2-5
D gene: TRBD1
clone size: many
CDR3 length: 14
CDR3 DNA: TGTGCCATCTCCGGGACAGGGGTGGAAGAGACCCAGTACTTC
CDR3 protein: CAISGTGVEETQYF

V gene: TRBV6-5
J gene: TRBJ2-5
D gene: TRBD1
clone size: many
CDR3 length: 16
CDR3 DNA: TGTGCCAGCAGCTCCGTTCGACAGGGGACATATGAGACCCAGTACTTC
CDR3 protein: CASSSVRQGTYETQYF

V gene: TRBV2
J gene: TRBJ2-1
D gene: -
clone size: many
CDR3 length: 14
CDR3 DNA: TGTGCCAGCAGTGTTGGTGGGACCCTCGGTGAGCAGTTCTTC
CDR3 protein: CASSVGGTLGEQFF

V gene: TRBV5-5
J gene: TRBJ2-3
D gene: TRBD2
clone size: many
CDR3 length: 16
CDR3 DNA: TGTGCCAGCAGCTTGGGGAGCGGGAGTACTGGAGATACGCAGTATTTT
CDR3 protein: CASSLGSGSTGDTQYF

V gene: TRBV6-2/TRBV6-3
J gene: TRBJ2-7
D gene: -
clone size: many
CDR3 length: 16
CDR3 DNA: TGTGCCAGCAGTTACTCCCAGGGGCTCAGGCCCTACGAGCAGTACTTC
CDR3 protein: CASSYSQGLRPYEQYF

V gene: TRBV6-5
J gene: TRBJ1-2
D gene: TRBD1
clone size: many
CDR3 length: 16
CDR3 DNA: TGTGCCAGCAGTTACTCGATCAGGGGGCTCTACTATGGCTACACCTTC
CDR3 protein: CASSYSIRGLYYGYTF

V gene: TRBV20-1
J gene: TRBJ2-7
D gene: TRBD2
clone size: many
CDR3 length: 14
CDR3 DNA: TGCAGTGCGCGAGGGACTAGCGGGGACTACGAGCAGTACTTC
CDR3 protein: CSARGTSGDYEQYF

V gene: TRBV15
J gene: TRBJ2-1
D gene: -
clone size: -
CDR3 length: 15
CDR3 DNA: TGTGCCACCAGCAGAGCGGGAGAGTCCTACAATGAGCAGTTCTTC
CDR3 protein: CATSRAGESYNEQFF

V gene: TRBV11-2
J gene: TRBJ1-5
D gene: -
clone size: many
CDR3 length: 15
CDR3 DNA: TGTGCCAGCAGCCACTCGGACAGAGACAATCAGCCCCAGCATTTT
CDR3 protein: CASSHSDRDNQPQHF

V gene: TRBV6-1
J gene: TRBJ2-5
D gene: -
clone size: -
CDR3 length: 15
CDR3 DNA: TGTGCCAGCAGTAACCGGGGCTATCCCCGAGAGACCCAGTGCTTC
CDR3 protein: CASSNRGYPRETQCF

V gene: TRBV3-1
J gene: TRBJ1-3
D gene: -
clone size: -
CDR3 length: 18
CDR3 DNA: TGTGCCAGCAGCCAAGATAAGAGGGGTAACAGAGCTGGAAACACCATATATTTT
CDR3 protein: CASSQDKRGNRAGNTIYF